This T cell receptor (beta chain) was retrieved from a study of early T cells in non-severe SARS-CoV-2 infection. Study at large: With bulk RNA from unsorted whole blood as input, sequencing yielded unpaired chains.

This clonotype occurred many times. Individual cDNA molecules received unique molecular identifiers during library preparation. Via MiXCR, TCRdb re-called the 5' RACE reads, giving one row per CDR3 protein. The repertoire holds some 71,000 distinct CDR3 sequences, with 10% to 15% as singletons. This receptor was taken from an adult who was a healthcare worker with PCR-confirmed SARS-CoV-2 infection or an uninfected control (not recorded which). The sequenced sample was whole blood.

The CDR3 coding sequence is TGCGCCAGCAGCTCCTTTAGCCCTGACAATGAGCAGTTCTTC. It is translated as CASSSFSPDNEQFF. The chain carries TRBV5-1 and TRBJ2-1; D unresolved. This CDR3 has 14 residues. Germline CDR1 SGHRS, CDR2 YFSETQ. V lost 3 bases and J 5 bases, leaving 12 bases between the germline ends.